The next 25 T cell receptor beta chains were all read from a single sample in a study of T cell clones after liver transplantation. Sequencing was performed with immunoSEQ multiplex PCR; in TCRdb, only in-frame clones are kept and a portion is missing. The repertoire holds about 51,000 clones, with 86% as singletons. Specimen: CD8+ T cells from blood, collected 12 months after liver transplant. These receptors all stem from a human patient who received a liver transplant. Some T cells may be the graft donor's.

This CDR3 reads CASSQGTGNYNEQFF. The CDR3 coding sequence is TGTGCCAGCAGCCAAGGGACAGGTAATTACAATGAGCAGTTCTTC. This chain links TRBV4-2 with TRBJ2-1; 7 nucleotides line up with TRBD1. CDR3 length: 15 residues. Germline V gene lookup returns CDR1 LGHNA and CDR2 YNFKEQ. The V and J ends lost 1 base and 4 bases, in that order; junction bases with no gene match: 4.

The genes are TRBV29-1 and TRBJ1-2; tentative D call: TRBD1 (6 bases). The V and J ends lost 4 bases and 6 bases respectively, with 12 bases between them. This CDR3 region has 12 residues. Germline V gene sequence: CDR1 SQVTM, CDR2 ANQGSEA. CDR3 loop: CSVAVGGDGYTF. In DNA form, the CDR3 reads TGCAGCGTTGCTGTCGGGGGCGATGGCTACACCTTC.

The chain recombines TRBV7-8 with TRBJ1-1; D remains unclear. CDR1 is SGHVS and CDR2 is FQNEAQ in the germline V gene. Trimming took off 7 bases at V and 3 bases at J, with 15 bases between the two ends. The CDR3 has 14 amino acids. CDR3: CASTLKDGYTEAFF. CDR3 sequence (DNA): TGTGCCAGCACCCTAAAGGACGGCTACACTGAAGCTTTCTTT.

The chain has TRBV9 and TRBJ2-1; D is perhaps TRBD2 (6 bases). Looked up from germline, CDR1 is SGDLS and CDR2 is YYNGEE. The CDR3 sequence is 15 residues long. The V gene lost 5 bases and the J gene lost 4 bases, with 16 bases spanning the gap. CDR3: CASSPLRDHYNEQFF. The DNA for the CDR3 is TGTGCCAGCAGTCCCCTGCGGGACCATTACAATGAGCAGTTCTTC. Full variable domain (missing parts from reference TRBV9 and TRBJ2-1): DSGVTQTPKHLITATGQRVTLRCSPRSGDLSVYWYQQSLDQGLQFLIQYYNGEERAKGNILERFSAQQFPDLHSELNLSSLELGDSALYFCASSPLRDHYNEQFFGPGTRLTVL.

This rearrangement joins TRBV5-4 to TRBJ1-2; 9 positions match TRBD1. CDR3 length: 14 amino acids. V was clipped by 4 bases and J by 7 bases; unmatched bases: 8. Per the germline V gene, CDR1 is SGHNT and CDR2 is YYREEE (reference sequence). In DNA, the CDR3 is TGTGCCAGCAGCCCTCGGGGGACAGGGATTGGCTACACCTTC. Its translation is CASSPRGTGIGYTF.

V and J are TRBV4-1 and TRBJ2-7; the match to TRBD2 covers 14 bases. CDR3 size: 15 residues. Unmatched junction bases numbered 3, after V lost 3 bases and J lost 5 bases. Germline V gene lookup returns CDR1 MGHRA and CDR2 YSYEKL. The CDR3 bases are TGCGCCAGCAGCCACCCGGGACTAGCGGGAGACGAGCAGTACTTC. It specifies CASSHPGLAGDEQYF.

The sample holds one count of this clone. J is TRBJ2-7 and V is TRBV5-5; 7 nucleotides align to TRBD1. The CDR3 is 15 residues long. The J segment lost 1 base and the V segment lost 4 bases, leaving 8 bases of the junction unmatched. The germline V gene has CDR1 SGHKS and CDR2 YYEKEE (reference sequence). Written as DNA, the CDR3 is TGTGCCAGCAGCGTTGACAGGGCGCTATCCTACGAGCAGTACTTC. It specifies CASSVDRALSYEQYF.

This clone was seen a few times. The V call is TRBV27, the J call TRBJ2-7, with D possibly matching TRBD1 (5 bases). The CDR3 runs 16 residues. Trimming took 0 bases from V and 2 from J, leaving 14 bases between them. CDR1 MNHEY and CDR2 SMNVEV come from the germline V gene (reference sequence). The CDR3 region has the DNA TGTGCCAGCAGTTTATCCGCAGGGTTAGGGACCTACGAGCAGTACTTC. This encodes CASSLSAGLGTYEQYF.

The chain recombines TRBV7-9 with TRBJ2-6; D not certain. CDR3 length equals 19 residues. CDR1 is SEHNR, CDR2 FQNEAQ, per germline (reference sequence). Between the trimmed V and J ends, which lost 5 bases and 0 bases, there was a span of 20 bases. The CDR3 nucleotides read TGTGCCAGCAGCCAGACTCGGAGCAGACCTAGCTCTGGGGCCAACGTCCTGACTTTC. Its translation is CASSQTRSRPSSGANVLTF.

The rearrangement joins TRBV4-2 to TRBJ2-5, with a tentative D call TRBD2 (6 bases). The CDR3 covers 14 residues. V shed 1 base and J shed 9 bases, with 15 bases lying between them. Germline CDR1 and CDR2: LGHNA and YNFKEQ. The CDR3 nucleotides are TGTGCCAGCAGCCAAGGGTTGGCCTCGGGGGCCCAGTACTTC. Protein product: CASSQGLASGAQYF.

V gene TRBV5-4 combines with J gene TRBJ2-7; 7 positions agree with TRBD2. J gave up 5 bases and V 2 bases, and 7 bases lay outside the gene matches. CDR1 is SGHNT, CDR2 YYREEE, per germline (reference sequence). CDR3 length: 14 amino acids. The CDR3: CASSLLLARNEQYF. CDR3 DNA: TGTGCCAGCAGCTTACTACTAGCGAGGAACGAGCAGTACTTC.

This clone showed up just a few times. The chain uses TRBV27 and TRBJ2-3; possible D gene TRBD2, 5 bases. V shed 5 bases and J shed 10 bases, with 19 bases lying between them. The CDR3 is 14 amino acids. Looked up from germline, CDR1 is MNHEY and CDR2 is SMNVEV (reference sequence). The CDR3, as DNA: TGTGCCAGCAGTCCATCGACCCTTAGCGTCTCGCAGTATTTT. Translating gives CASSPSTLSVSQYF.

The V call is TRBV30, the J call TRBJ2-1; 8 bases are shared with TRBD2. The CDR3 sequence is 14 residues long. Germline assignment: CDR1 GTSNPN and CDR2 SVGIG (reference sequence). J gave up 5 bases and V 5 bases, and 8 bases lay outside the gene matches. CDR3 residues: CAWGWGTSNNEQFF. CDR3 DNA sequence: TGTGCCTGGGGGTGGGGGACTAGTAACAATGAGCAGTTCTTC.

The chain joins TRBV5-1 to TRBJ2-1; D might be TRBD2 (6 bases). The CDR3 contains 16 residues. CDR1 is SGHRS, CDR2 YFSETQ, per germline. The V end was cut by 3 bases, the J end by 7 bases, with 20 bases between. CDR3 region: CASSSVLGSTSNEQFF. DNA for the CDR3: TGCGCCAGCAGCTCGGTCCTCGGGAGTACGAGTAATGAGCAGTTCTTC.

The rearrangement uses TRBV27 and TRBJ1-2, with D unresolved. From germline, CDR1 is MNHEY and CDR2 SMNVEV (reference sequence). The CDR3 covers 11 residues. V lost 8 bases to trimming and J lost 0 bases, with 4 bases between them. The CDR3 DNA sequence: TGTGCCAGCGGGCCTAACTATGGCTACACCTTC. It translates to CASGPNYGYTF.

As DNA, the CDR3 is TGCGCCAGCAGCCAAGACCGTACCGGTGGGGTGAACACTGAAGCTTTCTTT. Translation gives CASSQDRTGGVNTEAFF. The rearrangement joins TRBV4-3 to TRBJ1-1, with D hard to call. The CDR3 extends over 17 amino acids. The V gene lost 0 bases and the J gene lost 0 bases, with 14 bases spanning the gap. Germline-derived CDR1 and CDR2 are LGHNA and YSLEER.

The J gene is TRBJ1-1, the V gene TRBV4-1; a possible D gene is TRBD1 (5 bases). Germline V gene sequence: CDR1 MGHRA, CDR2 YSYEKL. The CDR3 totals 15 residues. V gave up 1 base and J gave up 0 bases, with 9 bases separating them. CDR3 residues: CASSQVGALNTEAFF. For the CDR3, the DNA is TGCGCCAGCAGCCAAGTAGGGGCCCTGAACACTGAAGCTTTCTTT.

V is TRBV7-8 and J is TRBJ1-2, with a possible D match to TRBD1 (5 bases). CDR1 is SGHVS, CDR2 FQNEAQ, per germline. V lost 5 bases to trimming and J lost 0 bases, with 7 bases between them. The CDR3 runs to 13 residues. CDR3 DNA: TGTGCCAGCAGCCGGGACGCTAACTATGGCTACACCTTC. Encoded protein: CASSRDANYGYTF.

The CDR3 spells CASSPLGQGLPEAFF. For the CDR3, the DNA is TGTGCCAGCTCACCACTTGGACAGGGGTTACCTGAAGCTTTCTTT. The chain uses TRBV18 and TRBJ1-1, with TRBD1 identical over 9 bases. Looked up from germline, CDR1 is KGHSH and CDR2 is LQKENI. J gave up 6 bases and V 1 base, and 6 bases lay outside the gene matches. The CDR3 has 15 residues.

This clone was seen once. In DNA form, the CDR3 reads TGCAGCGTTGTGGGGGGGACAGGGTATGGTTCAGATACGCAGTATTTT. Encoded protein: CSVVGGTGYGSDTQYF. The chain recombines TRBV29-1 with TRBJ2-3; 9 bases agree with TRBD1. Germline-derived CDR1 and CDR2 are SQVTM and ANQGSEA. The CDR3 is 16 amino acids. V was clipped by 4 bases and J by 4 bases; unmatched bases: 12.

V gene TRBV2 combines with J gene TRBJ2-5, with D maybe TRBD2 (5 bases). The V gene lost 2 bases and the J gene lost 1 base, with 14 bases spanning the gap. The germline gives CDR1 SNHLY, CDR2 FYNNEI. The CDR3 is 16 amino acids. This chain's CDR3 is CASSERAEVFQETQYF. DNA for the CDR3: TGTGCCAGCAGTGAAAGAGCGGAGGTCTTCCAAGAGACCCAGTACTTC.

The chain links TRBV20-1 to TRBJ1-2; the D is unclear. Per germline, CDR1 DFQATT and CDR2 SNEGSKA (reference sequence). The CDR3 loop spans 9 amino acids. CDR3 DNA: TGCGGGTTTCCTGGTGGCTACACCTTC. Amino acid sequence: CGFPGGYTF.

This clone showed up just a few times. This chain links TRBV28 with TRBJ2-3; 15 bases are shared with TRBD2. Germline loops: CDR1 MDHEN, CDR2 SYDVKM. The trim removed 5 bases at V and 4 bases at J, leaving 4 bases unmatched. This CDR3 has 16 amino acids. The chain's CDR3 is CASSLGLAGGADTQYF. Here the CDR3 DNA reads TGTGCCAGCAGTCTGGGACTAGCGGGAGGCGCAGATACGCAGTATTTT.

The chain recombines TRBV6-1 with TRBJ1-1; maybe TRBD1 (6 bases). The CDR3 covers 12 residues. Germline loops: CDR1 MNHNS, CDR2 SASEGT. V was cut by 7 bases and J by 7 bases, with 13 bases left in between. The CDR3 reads CASTTGILEAFF. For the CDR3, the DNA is TGTGCCAGCACCACAGGGATCCTTGAAGCTTTCTTT.

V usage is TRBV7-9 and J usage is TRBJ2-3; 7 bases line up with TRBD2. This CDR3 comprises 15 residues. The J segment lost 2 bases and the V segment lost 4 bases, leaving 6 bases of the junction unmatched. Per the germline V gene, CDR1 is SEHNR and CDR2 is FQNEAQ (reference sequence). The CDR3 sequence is CASSSLSGITDTQYF. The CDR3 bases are TGTGCCAGCAGCTCCCTGAGCGGGATCACAGATACGCAGTATTTT.